One sample yielded the 9 T cell receptor beta chains listed below, sequenced in a study of shared T cell receptors in the human thymus. Assay used: immunoSEQ multiplex PCR; TCRdb lists only in-frame clones, some missing. The table records 640,000 or so clones, approximately 89% of them present only once. In addition, the sample was reused for a study of human thymus T cells.

The sample consisted of thymocytes. The receptors derive from a boy younger than two with a congenital heart defect.

V and J are TRBV5-4 and TRBJ1-6, with 7 positions matching TRBD1. V was pared by 4 bases and J by 5 bases, with 18 bases of the junction left unmatched. CDR3 length equals 19 residues. CDR1 and CDR2 from the germline V gene are SGHNT and YYREEE (reference sequence). CDR3 nucleotides: TGTGCCAGCAGCGACGCCCGGGACAGCCGTCGCATGGATAATTCACCCCTCCACTTT. This sequence encodes CASSDARDSRRMDNSPLHF.

The chain is built from TRBV5-4 and TRBJ2-1; 10 positions agree with TRBD2. The germline gives CDR1 SGHNT, CDR2 YYREEE (reference sequence). Trimming removed 4 bases from V and 6 bases from J; junction bases left unmatched: 16. This CDR3 spans 18 amino acids. CDR3 DNA: TGTGCCAGCAGCCCCCAGGGACTAGCGCCCGGTGGGGGCAATGAGCAGTTCTTC. Encoded protein: CASSPQGLAPGGGNEQFF.

The rearrangement links TRBV15 to TRBJ1-5, with D tentatively TRBD1 (6 bases). Trimming left V 0 bases short and J 1 base short, with 13 bases between. The length of the CDR3 is 17 residues. Germline values: CDR1 LNHNV, CDR2 YYDKDF (reference sequence). This chain's CDR3 is CATSRDTEQGSNQPQHF. The CDR3 DNA reads TGTGCCACCAGCAGAGATACTGAACAGGGAAGCAATCAGCCCCAGCATTTT.

V usage is TRBV7-9 and J usage is TRBJ2-7; D ambiguous. CDR3 length equals 14 residues. The V and J ends lost 5 bases and 4 bases respectively, with 15 bases between them. The germline gives CDR1 SEHNR, CDR2 FQNEAQ (reference sequence). CDR3 bases: TGTGCCAGCAGCCCCCTGGAGCAGACTTACGAGCAGTACTTC. Encoded protein: CASSPLEQTYEQYF.

The rearrangement links TRBV2 to TRBJ1-5, with no clear D. From germline, CDR1 is SNHLY and CDR2 FYNNEI. Trimming took off 3 bases at V and 4 bases at J, with 16 bases between the two ends. This CDR3 has 16 amino acids. This CDR3 is CASSDSRWAPNQPQHF. In DNA, the CDR3 is TGTGCCAGCAGTGATTCCAGGTGGGCTCCAAATCAGCCCCAGCATTTT.

V gene TRBV10-3 combines with J gene TRBJ2-7; no firm D call. The CDR3 length is 14 residues. The V gene lost 3 bases and the J gene lost 2 bases, with 11 bases spanning the gap. Per germline, CDR1 ENHRY and CDR2 SYGVKD. CDR3 sequence (DNA): TGTGCCATCAGTGATGAGGCCTATACCTACGAGCAGTACTTC. Its translation is CAISDEAYTYEQYF.

This clone appeared once. V is TRBV4-3 and J is TRBJ2-1; 8 bases are a match to TRBD2. The germline V gene encodes CDR1 LGHNA and CDR2 YSLEER. This CDR3 has 13 residues. Trimming cost V 3 bases and J 8 bases; bases outside gene matches: 3. The CDR3 nucleotides are TGCGCCAGCAGCCACGGACTAGCCCATGAGCAGTTCTTC. It codes for CASSHGLAHEQFF.

This clone showed up just once. The genes are TRBV4-1 and TRBJ1-5; D is ambiguous. The V gene lost 0 bases and the J gene lost 2 bases, with 5 bases spanning the gap. The germline gives CDR1 MGHRA, CDR2 YSYEKL. This CDR3 has 14 amino acids. In DNA form, the CDR3 reads TGCGCCAGCAGCCAAGATAATGGCAATCAGCCCCAGCATTTT. Translation gives CASSQDNGNQPQHF.

This chain connects TRBV6-5 to TRBJ2-1; the match to TRBD2 covers 9 bases. Germline CDR1 reads MNHEY; CDR2 reads SVGAGI. V was pared by 2 bases and J by 7 bases, with 9 bases of the junction left unmatched. The CDR3 is 16 amino acids. In DNA form, the CDR3 reads TGTGCCAGCAGTTACCTCCCTAGCGGGGTTGGGAATGAGCAGTTCTTC. Translating gives CASSYLPSGVGNEQFF.